One and the same sample provided the 32 T cell receptor beta chains below, sequenced in a study of blood T cell repertoires in COVID-19. Profiled with immunoSEQ multiplex PCR; TCRdb holds only in-frame clones, not every one. Among 270,000 or so clones listed, about nine tenths were seen once. The sequencing input was peripheral blood. All receptors come from a woman between 25 and 40 years old with COVID-19, enrolled during active disease.

V is TRBV6-4 and J is TRBJ1-6; no definite D call. The germline CDR1 and CDR2 sequences are MRHNA and SNTAGT. This CDR3 region has 16 residues. The V and J ends lost 7 bases and 8 bases respectively, with 21 bases between them. The DNA for the CDR3 is TGTGCCAGCACCAATCTACTAGGGAAGTTAGATTCACCCCTCCACTTT. Amino acid sequence: CASTNLLGKLDSPLHF.

The chain recombines TRBV10-1 with TRBJ2-3; 9 positions agree with TRBD2. Losses at the gene ends were 6 bases for V and 2 bases for J; bases not matched to a gene: 3. This CDR3 contains 14 residues. Germline CDR1 reads WNHNN; CDR2 reads SYGVQD (reference sequence). CDR3 DNA: TGCGCCAGCAGCCGCGGGGGGGACACAGATACGCAGTATTTT. Amino acids: CASSRGGDTDTQYF.

The chain employs TRBV5-1 and TRBJ2-2, with TRBD1 matching over 7 bases. The CDR3 consists of 17 residues. V lost 4 bases to trimming and J lost 4 bases; unmatched junction nucleotides: 13. Germline V gene data show CDR1 as SGHRS and CDR2 as YFSETQ. The CDR3 is CASSTNAGTVSTGELFF. As DNA, the CDR3 is TGCGCCAGCAGCACAAATGCCGGGACAGTCTCCACCGGGGAGCTGTTTTTT.

V and J are TRBV5-4 and TRBJ1-2; a possible D gene is TRBD1 (6 bases). Germline V CDR1 and CDR2: SGHNT, YYREEE (reference sequence). V lost 0 bases, J lost 7 bases, and 16 bases lay in between. The CDR3 has 15 residues. CDR3 sequence reads: CASSLARGGHGGYTF. CDR3 coding DNA: TGTGCCAGCAGCTTGGCTCGGGGGGGACATGGTGGCTACACCTTC.

V gene TRBV3-1 (or the pseudogene TRBV3-2) combines with J gene TRBJ2-7, with TRBD2 matching 12 bases. This CDR3 spans 14 amino acids. With V trimmed by 4 bases and J by 4 bases, 2 bases remained unmatched. Looked up from germline, CDR1 is LGHDT and CDR2 is YNNKEL (reference sequence). Written as DNA, the CDR3 is TGTGCCAGCAGCCGGACTAGCGGGGAATACGAGCAGTACTTC. This encodes CASSRTSGEYEQYF.

The chain is built from TRBV30 and TRBJ1-1; D perhaps matches TRBD1 (6 bases). CDR3 size: 13 residues. The ends were cut back, 4 bases at V and 2 bases at J, with 11 bases in the middle. Germline CDR1 and CDR2: GTSNPN and SVGIG (reference sequence). CDR3 residues: CAWMGTHNTEAFF. The CDR3 DNA follows: TGTGCCTGGATGGGGACACATAACACTGAAGCTTTCTTT. The full variable domain, with the rest looked up from reference TRBV30 and TRBJ1-1, is SQTIHQWPATLVQPVGSPLSLECTVEGTSNPNLYWYRQAAGRGLQLLFYSVGIGQISSEVPQNLSASRPQDRQFILSSKKLLLSDSGFYLCAWMGTHNTEAFFGQGTRLTVV.

This clone was picked up many times. The chain combines TRBV6-4 with TRBJ2-1; 11 bases are shared with TRBD2. CDR1 and CDR2 (germline): MRHNA, SNTAGT. V dropped 0 bases and J dropped 6; count of bases not matched to a gene: 1. The CDR3 spans 15 residues. CDR3 DNA: TGTGCCAGCAGTGACTCTAGCGGGGGGGCCAATGAGCAGTTCTTC. Translation: CASSDSSGGANEQFF.

In DNA, the CDR3 is TGTGCCAGCAGAGGACTGGCCCAAGAGACCCAGTACTTC. Amino acids: CASRGLAQETQYF. This chain links TRBV11-2 with TRBJ2-5; D is possibly TRBD2 (5 bases). The V gene's germline CDR1 is SGHAT and CDR2 FQNNGV. V was trimmed by 6 bases and J by 1 base, leaving 9 bases between them. The CDR3 is 13 residues long.

Here the CDR3 reads CASSFSSGAFGQHYGYTF. The CDR3 nucleotides are TGTGCCAGCAGTTTTTCGTCGGGAGCATTCGGACAACACTATGGCTACACCTTC. The chain carries TRBV27 and TRBJ1-2, with a possible D match to TRBD1 (5 bases). CDR1 is MNHEY and CDR2 is SMNVEV in the germline V gene (reference sequence). V lost 3 bases and J lost 3, with 23 bases in between. The CDR3 runs 18 residues.

This chain uses TRBV29-1 with TRBJ1-2; D is possibly TRBD1 (5 bases). This CDR3 region has 14 residues. Germline V lookup: CDR1 SQVTM, CDR2 ANQGSEA. V dropped 2 bases and J dropped 4 bases, with 14 bases sitting between them. The CDR3 nucleotides read TGCAGCGTTGAAACCTACGGACATGGCTATGGCTACACCTTC. Its protein is CSVETYGHGYGYTF.

A single count supports this clone. The genes are TRBV30 and TRBJ2-5; D not certain. This CDR3 region has 10 residues. V lost 4 bases and J lost 4, with 4 bases in between. The germline gives CDR1 GTSNPN, CDR2 SVGIG (reference sequence). For the CDR3, the DNA is TGTGCCTGGAATCTAGAGACCCAGTACTTC. Protein sequence: CAWNLETQYF.

The rearrangement uses TRBV25-1 and TRBJ1-4; 9 nucleotides align to TRBD1. Germline assignment: CDR1 MGHDK and CDR2 SYGVNS. This CDR3 is 16 amino acids long. V dropped 6 bases and J dropped 5; count of bases not matched to a gene: 10. CDR3 loop: CASRGIQGARNEKLFF. CDR3 nucleotides: TGTGCCAGCAGGGGGATACAGGGGGCTAGAAATGAAAAACTGTTTTTT.

The genes are TRBV19 and TRBJ1-1; 9 positions match TRBD1. The CDR3 loop spans 14 amino acids. With V trimmed by 5 bases and J by 7 bases, 8 bases remained unmatched. The germline CDR1 and CDR2 sequences are LNHDA and SQIVND (reference sequence). CDR3 DNA: TGTGCCAGTAGTTTCCCACAGGGGGCGGGTGAAGCTTTCTTT. Translation: CASSFPQGAGEAFF.

This chain joins TRBV14 and TRBJ2-7; TRBD2 is a possible D gene (6 bases). This CDR3 region has 16 residues. V gave up 0 bases and J gave up 2 bases, with 14 bases separating them. The germline CDR1 and CDR2 sequences are SGHDN and FVKESK. This CDR3 is CASSQDRRGVAYEQYF. The CDR3 DNA sequence: TGTGCCAGCAGCCAAGATCGGCGGGGAGTAGCCTACGAGCAGTACTTC.

The chain links TRBV15 to TRBJ2-2, with TRBD1 as a possible D gene (5 bases). Germline CDR1 is LNHNV and CDR2 is YYDKDF (reference sequence). The CDR3 sequence is 15 residues long. The V and J ends lost 0 bases and 3 bases respectively, with 8 bases between them. The CDR3 sequence is CATSRDGAYTGELFF. The CDR3 DNA is TGTGCCACCAGCAGAGATGGGGCCTACACCGGGGAGCTGTTTTTT. Together with reference TRBV15 and TRBJ2-2, the CDR3 gives the full variable domain: DAMVIQNPRYQVTQFGKPVTLSCSQTLNHNVMYWYQQKSSQAPKLLFHYYDKDFNNEADTPDNFQSRRPNTSFCFLDIRSPGLGDTAMYLCATSRDGAYTGELFFGEGSRLTVL.

The chain couples TRBV27 to TRBJ1-4, with D perhaps TRBD1 (5 bases). The CDR3 spans 12 residues. Germline V gene sequence: CDR1 MNHEY, CDR2 SMNVEV (reference sequence). V shed 2 bases and J shed 10 bases, with 8 bases lying between them. The CDR3 region is CASSLTRGKLFF. DNA for the CDR3: TGTGCCAGCAGTTTAACAAGGGGAAAACTGTTTTTT.

This chain joins TRBV3-1 (or the pseudogene TRBV3-2) and TRBJ2-5, with D unresolved. The V gene lost 2 bases and the J gene lost 6 bases, with 7 bases spanning the gap. Looked up from germline, CDR1 is LGHDT and CDR2 is YNNKEL (reference sequence). The length of the CDR3 is 12 residues. CDR3 in amino acids: CASSQIRQTQYF. The CDR3, as DNA: TGTGCCAGCAGCCAAATCAGGCAGACCCAGTACTTC.

The chain couples TRBV3-1 (or the pseudogene TRBV3-2) to TRBJ1-2; 9 bases line up with TRBD1. V lost 7 bases and J lost 6; bases outside the gene matches: 9. The CDR3 length is 14 residues. Germline CDR1 and CDR2: LGHDT and YNNKEL (reference sequence). CDR3 bases: TGTGCCAGCACTCCCGACAGGGGGTGGGATGGCTACACCTTC. It yields the protein CASTPDRGWDGYTF.

This chain joins TRBV27 and TRBJ2-5; 8 nucleotides align to TRBD1. V trimming: 5 bases; J trimming: 1 base; junction bases outside the gene matches: 6. Germline V gives CDR1 MNHEY, CDR2 SMNVEV (reference sequence). The CDR3 extends over 15 amino acids. The CDR3 reads CASSTNRGSQETQYF. In nucleotides, the CDR3 is TGTGCCAGCAGTACGAACAGGGGGTCCCAAGAGACCCAGTACTTC.

The chain has TRBV3-1 (or the pseudogene TRBV3-2) and TRBJ1-2; D uncertain. Germline loops: CDR1 LGHDT, CDR2 YNNKEL (reference sequence). The V end was cut by 4 bases, the J end by 1 base, with 10 bases between. The CDR3 covers 14 residues. The CDR3: CASSPNQLNYGYTF. The CDR3 DNA is TGTGCCAGCAGCCCCAACCAACTTAACTATGGCTACACCTTC.

CDR3 amino acids: CSVQITSGVWGEQFF. The CDR3 DNA is TGCAGCGTTCAGATTACTAGCGGGGTCTGGGGTGAGCAGTTCTTC. The chain carries TRBV29-1 and TRBJ2-1, with 10 nucleotides matching TRBD2. The length of the CDR3 is 15 residues. J lost 9 bases, V lost 5 bases, and 13 bases had no gene match. CDR1 SQVTM and CDR2 ANQGSEA come from the germline V gene.

The chain couples TRBV5-1 to TRBJ1-2; D may be TRBD1 (5 bases). This CDR3 has 15 amino acids. CDR1 SGHRS and CDR2 YFSETQ come from the germline V gene. With 4 bases removed from V and 7 bases from J, the gap between germline ends came to 20 bases. CDR3 loop: CASSLDGAGVGGYTF. CDR3 in DNA: TGCGCCAGCAGCCTGGACGGGGCGGGGGTTGGTGGCTACACCTTC. Together with reference TRBV5-1 and TRBJ1-2, the CDR3 gives the full variable domain: KAGVTQTPRYLIKTRGQQVTLSCSPISGHRSVSWYQQTPGQGLQFLFEYFSETQRNKGNFPGRFSGRQFSNSRSEMNVSTLELGDSALYLCASSLDGAGVGGYTFGSGTRLTVV.

The chain is built from TRBV19 and TRBJ1-1; 7 bases match TRBD1. V lost 6 bases and J lost 13; bases outside the gene matches: 8. Germline V lookup: CDR1 LNHDA, CDR2 SQIVND (reference sequence). CDR3 length: 11 amino acids. The CDR3 DNA follows: TGTGCCAGTAGGGTCGGGACAGTACTTTTCTTT. It is translated as CASRVGTVLFF.

This sequence joins TRBV14 and TRBJ2-1, with D tentatively TRBD1 (5 bases). Germline CDR1 is SGHDN and CDR2 is FVKESK. V lost 4 bases, J lost 0 bases, and 10 bases lay in between. This CDR3 has 15 residues. The CDR3 region has the DNA TGTGCCAGCAGCCGACAGCAGAGCTCCTACAATGAGCAGTTCTTC. Protein sequence: CASSRQQSSYNEQFF.

This chain joins TRBV4-1 and TRBJ1-3; D is uncertain. The CDR3 runs 15 residues. V lost 7 bases and J lost 4, with 17 bases in between. Germline V CDR1 and CDR2: MGHRA, YSYEKL. CDR3 sequence: CASTPLEGSGNTIYF. As DNA, the CDR3 is TGCGCCAGCACCCCTCTCGAGGGCTCAGGAAACACCATATATTTT.

The chain carries TRBV19 and TRBJ2-3, with D possibly TRBD2 on 6 matching bases. The CDR3 extends over 17 amino acids. Germline V CDR1 and CDR2: LNHDA, SQIVND (reference sequence). Trimming shortened V by 4 bases and J by 5 bases, and 22 bases separated the two germline ends. CDR3 in amino acids: CASSTPPGLGEVDTQYF. CDR3 nucleotide sequence: TGTGCCAGTAGTACACCCCCGGGACTCGGAGAGGTAGATACGCAGTATTTT.

The J gene is TRBJ2-7, the V gene TRBV6-5; TRBD2 agrees at 8 bases. Germline lookup yields CDR1 MNHEY and CDR2 SVGAGI. J gave up 5 bases and V 7 bases, and 7 bases lay outside the gene matches. There are 13 residues in the CDR3. CDR3 bases: TGTGCCAGCACACGGGGGGGCGCGGACGAGCAGTACTTC. Translating it yields CASTRGGADEQYF.

For this clone: Within the sample, other DNA sequences also encode this same CDR3. The chain carries TRBV2 and TRBJ1-2; D remains unclear. This CDR3 has 14 amino acids. V shed 0 bases and J shed 4 bases, with 9 bases lying between them. CDR1 is SNHLY and CDR2 is FYNNEI in the germline V gene. The CDR3 coding sequence is TGTGCCAGCAGTGAAGCCTCAAGACTCTATGGCTACACCTTC. It codes for CASSEASRLYGYTF.

The chain recombines TRBV5-6 with TRBJ2-7; 7 bases are a match to TRBD2. This CDR3 has 16 residues. Trimming took 4 bases from V and 0 from J; bases not matched to a gene: 10. Germline V gives CDR1 SGHDT, CDR2 YYEEEE. The CDR3 here is CASSLLGGGVSYEQYF. CDR3 bases: TGTGCCAGCAGCCTCCTCGGGGGAGGGGTCTCCTACGAGCAGTACTTC. The variable domain in full, completed from reference TRBV5-6 and TRBJ2-7, reads DAGVTQSPTHLIKTRGQQVTLRCSPKSGHDTVSWYQQALGQGPQFIFQYYEEEERQRGNFPDRFSGHQFPNYSSELNVNALLLGDSALYLCASSLLGGGVSYEQYFGPGTRLTVT.

J is TRBJ2-5 and V is TRBV5-4, with no clear D. Trimming left V 0 bases short and J 4 bases short, with 7 bases between. The CDR3 runs to 13 residues. Germline V gene data show CDR1 as SGHNT and CDR2 as YYREEE (reference sequence). The CDR3 is CASSLGPGETQYF. CDR3 coding DNA: TGTGCCAGCAGCTTGGGGCCTGGAGAGACCCAGTACTTC.

This clone was detected only once. This rearrangement joins TRBV5-4 to TRBJ1-3, with D unresolved. CDR1 and CDR2 from the germline V gene are SGHNT and YYREEE (reference sequence). V gave up 4 bases and J gave up 0 bases, with 8 bases separating them. CDR3 length: 14 residues. CDR3 sequence: CASSQRDSGNTIYF. The CDR3 region has the DNA TGTGCCAGCAGCCAGCGGGACTCTGGAAACACCATATATTTT. The full variable domain, in which reference TRBV5-4 and TRBJ1-3 provide the parts outside the CDR3, is ETGVTQSPTHLIKTRGQQVTLRCSSQSGHNTVSWYQQALGQGPQFIFQYYREEENGRGNFPPRFSGLQFPNYSSELNVNALELDDSALYLCASSQRDSGNTIYFGEGSWLTVV.

In DNA, the CDR3 is TGTGCCAGCAGCTTGGGGGGCAGCCCCAATCAGCCCCAGCATTTT. Amino acid sequence: CASSLGGSPNQPQHF. V is TRBV5-5 and J is TRBJ1-5, with D possibly matching TRBD1 (5 bases). The CDR3 totals 15 residues. Deletions cut 0 bases from V and 3 bases from J, with 10 bases between. CDR1 and CDR2 from the germline V gene are SGHKS and YYEKEE (reference sequence).